This T cell receptor beta chain stems from a study of CD8 T cells in ankylosing spondylitis (dated 2017 in TCRdb). With respect to the entire study: To find TCR variants linked to disease, the study profiled T cell receptor beta repertoires in ankylosing spondylitis patients and healthy donors. Peripheral blood was sampled, and synovial fluid was also collected from ankylosing spondylitis patients. The whole study cohort included 85 to 120 healthy donors and 20 to 25 ankylosing spondylitis patients. Points the paper makes about the study in general: Some of the motif variants had been reported before in the synovial fluid and blood of reactive arthritis patients, a finding that suggests common disease-initiation mechanisms. The disease-linked clones had a CD8+ phenotype and were found at relatively low frequencies in peripheral blood. The disease-linked clones were reported as significantly enriched in matched synovial fluid samples from ankylosing spondylitis patients. A TCR beta motif made up of several highly homologous amino acid variants appeared to be characteristic of blood from ankylosing spondylitis patients.

In its sample, this clonotype was seen a few times. Its cognate antigen has yet to be identified. The record has no base qualities; no much larger clone is one base away. The germline V gene sets CDR1 to MDHEN and CDR2 to SYDVKM. Clipping removes 4 bases from V and 1 base from J, with 6 as the unmatched junction base count. Inclusive of the bounding cysteine and phenylalanine, the CDR3 is 16 residues long. The only DNA kept is the CDR3, 48 bases in frame from the first base. Sequencing was performed on an Illumina HiSeq 2500. Quantitative 5'-RACE with molecular barcodes was used to prepare TCR beta libraries. Concerning the study's data processing: To identify disease-linked TCR variants, a new computational method was used, one built on a probabilistic model of VDJ rearrangement. Starting from the raw public reads, TCRdb applied fastp trimming at Q25, assembled clones with MiXCR and retained in-frame beta chains. One record per CDR3 amino acid sequence lists the most common genes and DNA. The V and J calls, along with clone size, are taken from TCRdb and not from the paper's own processing. Across this sample there are some 220,000 distinct CDR3 sequences, with about 6.7% seen only once. Of the sample, about 14% falls within the top ten clones.

The V and J segments used are TRBV28 and TRBJ2-1; the central 8 bases match TRBD2. Sequencing was done on a sample of blood, either unsorted or a sorted T cell fraction (not recorded which). This sequence originates from a male donor with ankylosing spondylitis. The CDR3 reads CASSSSERGSYNEQFF. The DNA reads TGTGCCAGCAGTTCCTCGGAGCGGGGGTCCTACAATGAGCAGTTCTTC.